This TCR beta chain was documented in a study of blood T cell repertoires in COVID-19. In the study overall: PBMCs, B-cell-depleted T cells, or T cells were the source of the cDNA or gDNA that made up the material.

V was cut by 5 bases and J by 0 bases, with 8 bases left in between. The length of the CDR3 is 14 residues. Germline V gene data show CDR1 as LNHDA and CDR2 as SQIVND (reference sequence). Generated by immunoSEQ multiplex PCR, the TCRdb table keeps only in-frame clones and is missing some. The table includes 45,000 to 60,000 clones, around nine tenths detected once. The sequence was obtained from a man between 60 and 75 years old with active or convalescent COVID-19. This chain joins TRBV19 and TRBJ1-3; a weak D match, TRBD1 (6 bases). Sequencing was done on a sample of peripheral blood. CDR3 nucleotide sequence: TGTGCCAGTAGTCCGACAGGCTCTGGAAACACCATATATTTT. Translated: CASSPTGSGNTIYF.